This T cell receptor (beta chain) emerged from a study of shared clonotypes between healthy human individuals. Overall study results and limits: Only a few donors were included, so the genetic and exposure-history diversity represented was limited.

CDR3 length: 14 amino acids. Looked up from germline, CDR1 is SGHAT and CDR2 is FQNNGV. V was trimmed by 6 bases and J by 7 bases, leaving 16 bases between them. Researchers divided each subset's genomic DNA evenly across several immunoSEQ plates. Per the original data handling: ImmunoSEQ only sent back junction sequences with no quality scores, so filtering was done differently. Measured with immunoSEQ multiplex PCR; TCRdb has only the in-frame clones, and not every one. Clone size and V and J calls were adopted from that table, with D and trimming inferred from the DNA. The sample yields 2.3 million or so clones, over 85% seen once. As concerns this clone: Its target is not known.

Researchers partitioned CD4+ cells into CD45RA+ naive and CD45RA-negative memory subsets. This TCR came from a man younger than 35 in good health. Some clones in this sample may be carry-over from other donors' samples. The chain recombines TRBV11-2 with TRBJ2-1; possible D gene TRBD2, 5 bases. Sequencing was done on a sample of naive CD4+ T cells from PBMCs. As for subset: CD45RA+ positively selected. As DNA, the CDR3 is TGTGCCAGCAGACAAACGACACTAGGGAATGAGCAGTTCTTC. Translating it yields CASRQTTLGNEQFF. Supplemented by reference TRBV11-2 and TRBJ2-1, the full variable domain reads EAGVAQSPRYKIIEKRQSVAFWCNPISGHATLYWYQQILGQGPKLLIQFQNNGVVDDSQLPKDRFSAERLKGVDSTLKIQPAKLEDSAVYLCASRQTTLGNEQFFGPGTRLTVL.